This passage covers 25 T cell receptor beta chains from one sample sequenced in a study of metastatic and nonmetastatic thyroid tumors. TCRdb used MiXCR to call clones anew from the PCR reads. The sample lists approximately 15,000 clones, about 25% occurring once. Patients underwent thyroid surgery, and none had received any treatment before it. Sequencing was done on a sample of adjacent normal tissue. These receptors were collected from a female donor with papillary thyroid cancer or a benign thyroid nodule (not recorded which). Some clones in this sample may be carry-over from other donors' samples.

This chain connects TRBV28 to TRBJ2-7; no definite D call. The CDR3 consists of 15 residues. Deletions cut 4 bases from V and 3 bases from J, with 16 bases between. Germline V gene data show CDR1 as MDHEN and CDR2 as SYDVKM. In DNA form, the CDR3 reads TGTGCCAGCAGTTCCTTGGGCCCTCAACACTACGAGCAGTACTTC. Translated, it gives CASSSLGPQHYEQYF.

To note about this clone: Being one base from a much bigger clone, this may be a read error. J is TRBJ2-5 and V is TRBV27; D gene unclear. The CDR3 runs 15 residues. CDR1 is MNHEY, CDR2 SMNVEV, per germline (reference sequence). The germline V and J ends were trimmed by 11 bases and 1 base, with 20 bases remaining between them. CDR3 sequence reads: CAGAQRRAPQETQYF. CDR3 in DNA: TGTGCCGGCGCGCAACGCAGAGCACCCCAAGAGACCCAGTACTTC.

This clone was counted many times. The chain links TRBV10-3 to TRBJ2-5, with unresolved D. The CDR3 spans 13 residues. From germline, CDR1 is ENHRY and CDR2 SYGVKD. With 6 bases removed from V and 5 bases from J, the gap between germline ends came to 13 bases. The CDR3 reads CAIRGPAGETQYF. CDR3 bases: TGTGCCATCAGAGGCCCTGCCGGCGAGACCCAGTACTTC.

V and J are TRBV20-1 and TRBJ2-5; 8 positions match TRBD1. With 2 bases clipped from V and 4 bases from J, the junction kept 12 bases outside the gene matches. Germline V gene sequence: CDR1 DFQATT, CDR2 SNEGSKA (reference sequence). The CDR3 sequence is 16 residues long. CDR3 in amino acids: CSARFPRTGIGETQYF. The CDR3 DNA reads TGCAGTGCTAGATTTCCCCGGACAGGGATAGGAGAGACCCAGTACTTC.

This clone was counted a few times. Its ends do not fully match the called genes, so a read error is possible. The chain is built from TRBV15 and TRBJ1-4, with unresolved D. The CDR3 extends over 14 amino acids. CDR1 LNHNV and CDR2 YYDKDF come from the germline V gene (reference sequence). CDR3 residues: CATSSARRDEKPFF. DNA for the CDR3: TGTGCCACCAGCAGTGCGCGGCGGGATGAAAAACCGTTTTTT.

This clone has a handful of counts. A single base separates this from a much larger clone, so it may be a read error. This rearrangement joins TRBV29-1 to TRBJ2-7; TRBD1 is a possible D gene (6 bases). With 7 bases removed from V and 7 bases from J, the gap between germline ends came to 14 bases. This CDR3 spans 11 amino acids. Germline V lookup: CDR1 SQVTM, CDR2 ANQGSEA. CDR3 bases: TGCAGCGCTGGCTTCCAGGGGGAGCAGTACTTC. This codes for CSAGFQGEQYF.

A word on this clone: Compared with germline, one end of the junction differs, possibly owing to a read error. The CDR3 region is CAGSLTGGSDRSYNEQFF. CDR3 sequence (DNA): TGTGCCGGCAGCCTGACAGGGGGCTCTGATAGGTCCTACAATGAGCAGTTCTTC. The chain has TRBV6-2 or TRBV6-3 and TRBJ2-1; TRBD1 matches 10 bases. The CDR3 sequence is 18 residues long. Germline-derived CDR1 and CDR2 are MNHEY and SVGEGT.

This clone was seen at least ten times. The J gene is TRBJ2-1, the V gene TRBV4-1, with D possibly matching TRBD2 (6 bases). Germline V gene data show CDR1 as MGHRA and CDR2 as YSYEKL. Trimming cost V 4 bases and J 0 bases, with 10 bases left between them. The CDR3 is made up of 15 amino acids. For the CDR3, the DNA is TGCGCCAGCAGCCTAATAGCGGACTCCTACAATGAGCAGTTCTTC. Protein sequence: CASSLIADSYNEQFF.

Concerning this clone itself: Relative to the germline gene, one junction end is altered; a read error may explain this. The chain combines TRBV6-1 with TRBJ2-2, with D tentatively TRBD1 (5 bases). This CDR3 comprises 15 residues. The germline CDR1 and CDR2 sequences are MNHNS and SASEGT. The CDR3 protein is CACSGARVHTGELFF. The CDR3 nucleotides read TGTGCCTGCAGTGGAGCCAGGGTGCACACCGGGGAGCTGTTTTTT.

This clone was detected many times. The DNA of the CDR3 is TGTGCCAGCAGCCAAGTCCCTTTCACAGATACGCAGTATTTT. It is translated as CASSQVPFTDTQYF. The rearrangement joins TRBV3-1 to TRBJ2-3; no clear D. The CDR3 has 14 amino acids. Per germline, CDR1 LGHDT and CDR2 YNNKEL (reference sequence). V dropped 1 base and J dropped 2 bases, with 7 bases sitting between them.

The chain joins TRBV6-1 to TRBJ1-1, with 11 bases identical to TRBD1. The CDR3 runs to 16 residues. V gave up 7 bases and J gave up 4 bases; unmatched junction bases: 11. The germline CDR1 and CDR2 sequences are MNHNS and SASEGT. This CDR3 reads CASILDGQGAGTEAFF. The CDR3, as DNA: TGTGCCAGCATTTTAGACGGACAGGGGGCGGGCACTGAAGCTTTCTTT.

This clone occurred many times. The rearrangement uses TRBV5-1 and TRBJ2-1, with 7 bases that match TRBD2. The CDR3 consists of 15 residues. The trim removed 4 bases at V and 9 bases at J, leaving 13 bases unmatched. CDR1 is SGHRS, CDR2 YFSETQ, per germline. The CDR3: CASSPGLVRDGEQFF. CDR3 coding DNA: TGCGCCAGCAGCCCCGGACTAGTTAGGGATGGTGAGCAGTTCTTC.

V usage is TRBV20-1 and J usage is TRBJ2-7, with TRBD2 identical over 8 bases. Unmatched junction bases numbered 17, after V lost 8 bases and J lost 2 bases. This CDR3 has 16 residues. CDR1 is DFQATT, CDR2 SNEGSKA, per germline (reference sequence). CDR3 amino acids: CSSALLLADRPYEQYF. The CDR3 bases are TGCAGTTCTGCGCTCCTACTAGCGGACCGACCCTACGAGCAGTACTTC.

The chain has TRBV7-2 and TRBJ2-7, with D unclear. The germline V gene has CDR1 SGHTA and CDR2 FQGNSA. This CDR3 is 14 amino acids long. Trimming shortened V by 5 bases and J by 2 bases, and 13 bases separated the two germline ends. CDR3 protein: CASSPAHTAYEQYF. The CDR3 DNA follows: TGTGCCAGCAGCCCGGCCCACACGGCCTACGAGCAGTACTTC. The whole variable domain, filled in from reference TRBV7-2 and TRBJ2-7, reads GAGVSQSPSNKVTEKGKDVELRCDPISGHTALYWYRQSLGQGLEFLIYFQGNSAPDKSGLPSDRFSAERTGGSVSTLTIQRTQQEDSAVYLCASSPAHTAYEQYFGPGTRLTVT.

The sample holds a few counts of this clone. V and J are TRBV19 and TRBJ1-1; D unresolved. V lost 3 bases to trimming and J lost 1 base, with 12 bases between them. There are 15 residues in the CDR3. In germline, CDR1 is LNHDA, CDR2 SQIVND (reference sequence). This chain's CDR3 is CASSIRIISNTEAFF. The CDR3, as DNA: TGTGCCAGTAGTATCAGAATTATATCGAACACTGAAGCTTTCTTT.

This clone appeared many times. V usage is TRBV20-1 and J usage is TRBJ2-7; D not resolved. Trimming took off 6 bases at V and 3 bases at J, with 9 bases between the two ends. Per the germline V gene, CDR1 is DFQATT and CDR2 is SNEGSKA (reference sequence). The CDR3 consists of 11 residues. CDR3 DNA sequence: TGCAGTGCCGCACGATTCTACGAGCAGTACTTC. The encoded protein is CSAARFYEQYF.

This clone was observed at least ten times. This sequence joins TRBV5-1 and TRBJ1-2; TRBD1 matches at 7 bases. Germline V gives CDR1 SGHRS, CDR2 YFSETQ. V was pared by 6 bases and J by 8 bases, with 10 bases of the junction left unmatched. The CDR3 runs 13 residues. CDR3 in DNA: TGCGCCAGCAACGACAGGGAATCTAAGGGCTACACCTTC. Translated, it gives CASNDRESKGYTF.

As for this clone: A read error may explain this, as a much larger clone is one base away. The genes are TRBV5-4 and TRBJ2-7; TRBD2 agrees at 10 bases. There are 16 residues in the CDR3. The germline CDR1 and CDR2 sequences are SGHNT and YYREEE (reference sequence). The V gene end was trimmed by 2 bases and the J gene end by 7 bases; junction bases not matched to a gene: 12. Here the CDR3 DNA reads TGTGCCAGCAGCTTATACGGCTCTAGCGGGAGTCGAGAGCAGTACTTC. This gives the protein CASSLYGSSGSREQYF.

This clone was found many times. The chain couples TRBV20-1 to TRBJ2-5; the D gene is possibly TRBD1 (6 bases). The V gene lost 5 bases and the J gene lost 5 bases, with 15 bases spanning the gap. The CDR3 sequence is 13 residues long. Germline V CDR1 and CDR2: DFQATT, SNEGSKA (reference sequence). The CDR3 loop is CSAWDNQRETQYF. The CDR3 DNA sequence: TGCAGTGCTTGGGACAACCAGCGGGAGACCCAGTACTTC.

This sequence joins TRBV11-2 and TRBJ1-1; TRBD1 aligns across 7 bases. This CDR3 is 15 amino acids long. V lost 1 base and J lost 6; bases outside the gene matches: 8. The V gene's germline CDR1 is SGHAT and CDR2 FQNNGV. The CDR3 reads CASSLAFLGGSEAFF. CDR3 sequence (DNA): TGTGCCAGCAGCTTAGCTTTCTTAGGGGGCTCTGAAGCTTTCTTT. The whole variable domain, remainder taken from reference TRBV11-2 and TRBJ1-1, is EAGVAQSPRYKIIEKRQSVAFWCNPISGHATLYWYQQILGQGPKLLIQFQNNGVVDDSQLPKDRFSAERLKGVDSTLKIQPAKLEDSAVYLCASSLAFLGGSEAFFGQGTRLTVV.

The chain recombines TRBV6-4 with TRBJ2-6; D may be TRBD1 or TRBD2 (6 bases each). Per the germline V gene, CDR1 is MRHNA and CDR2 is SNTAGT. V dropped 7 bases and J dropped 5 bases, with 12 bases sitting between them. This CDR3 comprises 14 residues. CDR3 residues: CASTGAGRANVLTF. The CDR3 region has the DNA TGTGCCAGCACGGGGGCAGGCCGGGCCAACGTCCTGACTTTC.

This chain's CDR3 is CASSVTLSGTQYF. The CDR3 bases are TGTGCCAGCAGTGTCACGCTATCAGGGACCCAGTACTTC. J is TRBJ2-5 and V is TRBV6-1; D is undetermined. The CDR3 has 13 amino acids. From germline, CDR1 is MNHNS and CDR2 SASEGT. Trimming shortened V by 4 bases and J by 7 bases, and 13 bases separated the two germline ends.

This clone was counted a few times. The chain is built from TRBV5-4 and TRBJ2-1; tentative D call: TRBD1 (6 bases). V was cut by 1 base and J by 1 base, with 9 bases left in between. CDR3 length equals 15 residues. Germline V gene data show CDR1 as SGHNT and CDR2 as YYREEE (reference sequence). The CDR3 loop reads CASSLRQGSYNEQFF. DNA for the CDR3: TGTGCCAGCAGCTTGCGCCAGGGGTCCTACAATGAGCAGTTCTTC.

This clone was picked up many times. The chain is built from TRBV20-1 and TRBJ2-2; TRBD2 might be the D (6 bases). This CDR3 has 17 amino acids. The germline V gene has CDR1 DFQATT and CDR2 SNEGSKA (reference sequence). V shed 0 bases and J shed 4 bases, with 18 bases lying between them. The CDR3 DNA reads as TGCAGTGCTAGAGAGGGGGGAGAACGACGGGGCACCGGGGAGCTGTTTTTT. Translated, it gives CSAREGGERRGTGELFF.

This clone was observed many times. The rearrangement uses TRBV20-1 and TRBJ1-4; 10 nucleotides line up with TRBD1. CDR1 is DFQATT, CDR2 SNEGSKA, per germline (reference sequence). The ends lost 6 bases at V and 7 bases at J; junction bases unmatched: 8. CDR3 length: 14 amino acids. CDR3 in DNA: TGCAGTGCGACGGGACAGGGGTCGGGTGAAAAACTGTTTTTT. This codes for CSATGQGSGEKLFF.